Sequencing of this T cell receptor beta chain was carried out in a study of cytomegalovirus exposure and HLA in healthy donors. Whole-study findings and limits: That first-cohort TCR clusters tended to co-occur in the roughly 130 validation repertoires was found in a later analysis. Rare TCR sequences dominated, though some public TCRs recurred in many donors.

Germline CDR1 and CDR2: SGHTA and FQGTGA. After removal of 1 base from V and 4 bases from J, the junction contained 4 bases not matched to a gene. The CDR3 is made up of 15 amino acids. This table comes from immunoSEQ multiplex PCR, and its TCRdb copy is limited to in-frame clones, with some not included. The sample records tens of thousands of clones, approximately 95% being singletons. The donors were members of the approximately 120-subject validation cohort (separate from the approximately 670-subject first cohort). As to this clone: Its antigen is as yet unknown.

Source material: PBMCs. This clonotype originated in a man aged 18 to 30 in good health and CMV-seropositive. The chain uses TRBV7-3 and TRBJ2-5, with 9 bases matching TRBD2. CDR3 DNA: TGTGCCAGCAGCTTAAATAGCGGGAGTTCAGAGACCCAGTACTTC. This encodes CASSLNSGSSETQYF. The complete variable domain, with remaining parts taken from reference TRBV7-3 and TRBJ2-5, reads GAGVSQTPSNKVTEKGKYVELRCDPISGHTALYWYRQSLGQGPEFLIYFQGTGAADDSGLPNDRFFAVRPEGSVSTLKIQRTERGDSAVYLCASSLNSGSSETQYFGPGTRLLVL.